These 28 T cell receptor beta chains were sequenced from one sample in a study of T-cell reconstitution after alpha-beta-depleted transplantation in children. Preparing the TCRbeta library involved the use of unique molecular identifiers. MiXCR, run by TCRdb on the PCR reads, gives a single entry per CDR3 protein. The sample gives about 870,000 distinct CDR3 sequences, roughly 15% of which show up once; approximately 5% is in the top ten. The sample here was PBMCs, mostly from graft donor cells, taken 360 days after TCRalphabeta/CD19-depleted stem cell transplant. These receptors were taken from a male patient younger than 18 who had a stem cell transplant for acute lymphoblastic leukemia, so the T cells may come from the graft donor.

The rearrangement links TRBV20-1 to TRBJ2-1; 8 positions agree with TRBD2. Germline lookup yields CDR1 DFQATT and CDR2 SNEGSKA (reference sequence). Trimming took 3 bases from V and 4 from J; bases not matched to a gene: 11. CDR3 length: 16 amino acids. The CDR3 nucleotides read TGCAGTGCTAGGATTACTAGCGGCCTTAGGTACAATGAGCAGTTCTTC. Its translation is CSARITSGLRYNEQFF.

In this sample, this clonotype turned up a few times. The CDR3, as DNA: TGCGCCAGCAGCTTGTCTAGGGAGAGCGGAGAGACCCAGTACTTC. Its protein is CASSLSRESGETQYF. V is TRBV5-1 and J is TRBJ2-5, with D tentatively TRBD2 (5 bases). Germline V gene sequence: CDR1 SGHRS, CDR2 YFSETQ. Trimming took off 1 base at V and 4 bases at J, with 14 bases between the two ends. The CDR3 consists of 15 residues. The whole variable domain, filled in from reference TRBV5-1 and TRBJ2-5, reads KAGVTQTPRYLIKTRGQQVTLSCSPISGHRSVSWYQQTPGQGLQFLFEYFSETQRNKGNFPGRFSGRQFSNSRSEMNVSTLELGDSALYLCASSLSRESGETQYFGPGTRLLVL.

This chain links TRBV5-6 with TRBJ1-1, with 11 bases identical to TRBD1. CDR1 is SGHDT, CDR2 YYEEEE, per germline. Trimming removed 4 bases from V and 3 bases from J; junction bases left unmatched: 8. There are 16 residues in the CDR3. The CDR3 DNA is TGTGCCAGCAGCCGGGACAGGGGGGTTACGGACACTGAAGCTTTCTTT. Translating it yields CASSRDRGVTDTEAFF.

This clonotype has only a few counts. This chain links TRBV20-1 with TRBJ2-3; D is unresolved. Between the trimmed V and J ends, which lost 0 bases and 1 base, there was a span of 11 bases. The germline V gene encodes CDR1 DFQATT and CDR2 SNEGSKA (reference sequence). The CDR3 length is 15 residues. CDR3 sequence (DNA): TGCAGTGCTAGAGACTTCCCCGGCGGCACAGATACGCAGTATTTT. It is translated as CSARDFPGGTDTQYF.

This clonotype was detected only a few times. The chain combines TRBV5-1 with TRBJ2-2; 7 bases are shared with TRBD2. Germline V gene sequence: CDR1 SGHRS, CDR2 YFSETQ. The ends lost 6 bases at V and 4 bases at J; junction bases unmatched: 6. The CDR3 spans 14 residues. The CDR3 sequence is CASTSGLLTGELFF. Here the CDR3 DNA reads TGCGCCAGCACCTCGGGACTACTCACCGGGGAGCTGTTTTTT.

This clonotype came up a few times. V and J are TRBV5-1 and TRBJ2-1, with TRBD2 identical over 8 bases. The trim removed 0 bases at V and 7 bases at J, leaving 6 bases unmatched. In germline, CDR1 is SGHRS, CDR2 YFSETQ. The CDR3 sequence is 15 residues long. CDR3 sequence (DNA): TGCGCCAGCAGCTTGGCCAGCGGGAGTAGGAATGAGCAGTTCTTC. Translating it yields CASSLASGSRNEQFF.

The V gene is TRBV12-3 or TRBV12-4, the J gene TRBJ2-7, with 10 bases identical to TRBD1. J gave up 4 bases and V 8 bases, and 8 bases lay outside the gene matches. The CDR3 extends over 14 amino acids. The CDR3 DNA follows: TGTGCCAGCGGGACCGGGACAGGGGTATACGAGCAGTACTTC. Its translation is CASGTGTGVYEQYF.

The chain carries TRBV7-9 and TRBJ2-2, with 7 bases matching TRBD1. Germline lookup yields CDR1 SEHNR and CDR2 FQNEAQ (reference sequence). V gave up 5 bases and J gave up 3 bases; unmatched junction bases: 6. The CDR3 loop spans 15 amino acids. For the CDR3, the DNA is TGTGCCAGCAGCCAGGGACAGCCAGACACCGGGGAGCTGTTTTTT. Its protein is CASSQGQPDTGELFF.

This clonotype was found a few times. The V and J genes are TRBV5-1 and TRBJ1-2; no reliable D call. The germline V gene has CDR1 SGHRS and CDR2 YFSETQ. This CDR3 has 16 amino acids. Trimming removed 1 base from V and 1 base from J, with 14 bases in between. DNA for the CDR3: TGCGCCAGCAGCTTGCAGTCCATGGGAGTTAACTATGGCTACACCTTC. Translated, it gives CASSLQSMGVNYGYTF.

This clonotype was seen at least ten times. The chain uses TRBV7-6 and TRBJ2-3, with 7 nucleotides matching TRBD2. The germline CDR1 and CDR2 sequences are SGHVS and FNYEAQ. V trimming: 6 bases; J trimming: 2 bases; junction bases outside the gene matches: 5. The CDR3 runs to 14 residues. CDR3 protein: CASRSGLPTDTQYF. In nucleotides, the CDR3 is TGTGCCAGCAGATCGGGACTACCCACAGATACGCAGTATTTT.

This chain connects TRBV5-1 to TRBJ1-2; D gene ambiguous. In germline, CDR1 is SGHRS, CDR2 YFSETQ. This CDR3 contains 14 residues. Trimming cost V 0 bases and J 3 bases, with 9 bases left between them. The CDR3 DNA is TGCGCCAGCAGCTTGGCCAGCTGGGACTATGGCTACACCTTC. Translating it yields CASSLASWDYGYTF.

CDR3 nucleotides: TGTGCCAGCACCATCACCAGGGGGACAGCCTATGGCTACACCTTC. Its translation: CASTITRGTAYGYTF. The rearrangement uses TRBV12-3 or TRBV12-4 and TRBJ1-2, with 7 bases lining up with TRBD1. Unmatched junction bases numbered 12, after V lost 7 bases and J lost 4 bases. The CDR3 runs 15 residues.

This chain joins TRBV27 and TRBJ2-5, with 7 bases aligning to TRBD1. V lost 6 bases and J lost 5; bases outside the gene matches: 6. There are 13 residues in the CDR3. Germline lookup yields CDR1 MNHEY and CDR2 SMNVEV (reference sequence). The CDR3 DNA is TGTGCCAGCAGGCAACAGGGGCAGGAGACCCAGTACTTC. Protein sequence: CASRQQGQETQYF.

V usage is TRBV12-3 or TRBV12-4 and J usage is TRBJ2-4; D is uncertain. The CDR3 runs 15 residues. Trimming stripped 4 bases from V and 0 bases from J, with 10 bases between. CDR3 sequence (DNA): TGTGCCAGCAGTTGGGAACTACTAGCCAAAAACATTCAGTACTTC. Translated: CASSWELLAKNIQYF.

V gene TRBV15 combines with J gene TRBJ1-4; D possibly corresponds to TRBD1 (6 bases). Germline V lookup: CDR1 LNHNV, CDR2 YYDKDF (reference sequence). CDR3 size: 16 residues. V was clipped by 4 bases and J by 3 bases, with 15 bases between them. This CDR3 is CATSTQVGGSNEKLFF. In DNA, the CDR3 is TGTGCCACCAGCACCCAGGTGGGGGGCTCTAATGAAAAACTGTTTTTT.

The CDR3 sequence is CSVGGRNEQYF. The CDR3 region has the DNA TGCAGCGTTGGTGGCAGGAACGAGCAGTACTTC. V usage is TRBV29-1 and J usage is TRBJ2-7; D gene uncertain. The CDR3 consists of 11 residues. CDR1 and CDR2 (germline): SQVTM, ANQGSEA. Between the trimmed V and J ends, which lost 4 bases and 5 bases, there was a span of 9 bases.

The gene calls are TRBV5-1 and TRBJ1-3; D call uncertain. The V gene lost 7 bases and the J gene lost 1 base, with 9 bases spanning the gap. Germline V CDR1 and CDR2: SGHRS, YFSETQ. This CDR3 is built from 13 residues. Here the CDR3 reads CASQVGSGNTIYF. The CDR3 DNA follows: TGCGCCAGCCAAGTAGGATCTGGAAACACCATATATTTT. Looking up the rest from reference TRBV5-1 and TRBJ1-3 gives the full variable domain: KAGVTQTPRYLIKTRGQQVTLSCSPISGHRSVSWYQQTPGQGLQFLFEYFSETQRNKGNFPGRFSGRQFSNSRSEMNVSTLELGDSALYLCASQVGSGNTIYFGEGSWLTVV.

This clonotype has more than one count but fewer than ten. This sequence joins TRBV20-1 and TRBJ2-7; unclear D gene. The V and J ends lost 3 bases and 4 bases respectively, with 13 bases between them. Germline V CDR1 and CDR2: DFQATT, SNEGSKA (reference sequence). This CDR3 spans 13 amino acids. The chain's CDR3 is CSASFEVSYEQYF. CDR3 DNA sequence: TGCAGTGCTAGTTTTGAGGTCAGTTACGAGCAGTACTTC.

This clonotype came up a few times. This chain joins TRBV3-1 and TRBJ2-7; D uncertain. With 1 base removed from V and 6 bases from J, the gap between germline ends came to 4 bases. CDR3 length: 11 amino acids. The germline CDR1 and CDR2 sequences are LGHDT and YNNKEL (reference sequence). The CDR3 is CASSQVFEQYF. In nucleotides, the CDR3 is TGTGCCAGCAGCCAAGTCTTCGAGCAGTACTTC.

V is TRBV15 and J is TRBJ2-7; TRBD1 matches 8 bases. V shed 1 base and J 5 bases; nucleotides not matched to a gene: 10. From germline, CDR1 is LNHNV and CDR2 YYDKDF (reference sequence). CDR3 length: 16 residues. The CDR3 DNA reads as TGTGCCACCAGCAGAGGACGGAGGACAGGGAACCACGAGCAGTACTTC. Its translation is CATSRGRRTGNHEQYF.

The chain couples TRBV5-1 to TRBJ1-2; the match to TRBD1 covers 7 bases. CDR1 and CDR2 from the germline V gene are SGHRS and YFSETQ. Unmatched junction bases numbered 4, after V lost 0 bases and J lost 2 bases. This CDR3 contains 15 residues. The CDR3 DNA sequence: TGCGCCAGCAGCTTGGCCCAGGGGGTGAACTATGGCTACACCTTC. Translating gives CASSLAQGVNYGYTF.

A few counts support this clonotype. J is TRBJ1-1 and V is TRBV7-9; TRBD1 is a possible D gene (5 bases). V was clipped by 3 bases and J by 2 bases, with 7 bases between them. Per the germline V gene, CDR1 is SEHNR and CDR2 is FQNEAQ (reference sequence). CDR3 size: 13 residues. CDR3 nucleotide sequence: TGTGCCAGCAGCTTCCGGGACAACACTGAAGCTTTCTTT. Residues: CASSFRDNTEAFF.

The rearrangement links TRBV12-3 or TRBV12-4 to TRBJ2-7, with no clear D. The V end lost 5 bases, the J end lost 3 bases, and 8 bases lay between the germline ends. This CDR3 is 12 amino acids long. The CDR3 region is CASSQQSYEQYF. The CDR3 nucleotides read TGTGCCAGCAGTCAACAGAGCTACGAGCAGTACTTC.

This clonotype was observed a few times. The chain recombines TRBV7-8 with TRBJ2-5, with a possible D match to TRBD2 (5 bases). The CDR3 is 14 amino acids. Germline V gene lookup returns CDR1 SGHVS and CDR2 FQNEAQ. V was trimmed by 5 bases and J by 5 bases, leaving 15 bases between them. DNA of the CDR3: TGTGCCAGCAGCCCAGAGGGAAGCAGGGAGACCCAGTACTTC. Residues: CASSPEGSRETQYF. Full variable domain (outside the CDR3, taken from reference TRBV7-8 and TRBJ2-5): GAGVSQSPRYKVAKRGQDVALRCDPISGHVSLFWYQQALGQGPEFLTYFQNEAQLDKSGLPSDRFFAERPEGSVSTLKIQRTQQEDSAVYLCASSPEGSRETQYFGPGTRLLVL.

The sample holds many counts of this clonotype. This chain uses TRBV12-3 or TRBV12-4 with TRBJ2-7; tentative D call: TRBD1 (5 bases). This CDR3 is built from 15 residues. The V and J ends lost 4 bases and 3 bases respectively, with 16 bases between them. This chain's CDR3 is CASSSTWIGDYEQYF. In DNA, the CDR3 is TGTGCCAGCAGTTCCACATGGATAGGGGACTACGAGCAGTACTTC.

This clonotype came up once. The CDR3 DNA reads as TGTGCCACCAGCAGAGATAGCGGGAGGTCCAGACATTATGAGCAGTTCTTC. This sequence encodes CATSRDSGRSRHYEQFF. The chain combines TRBV15 with TRBJ2-1, with 10 bases matching TRBD2. The germline gives CDR1 LNHNV, CDR2 YYDKDF (reference sequence). This CDR3 comprises 17 residues. V was clipped by 0 bases and J by 8 bases; unmatched bases: 10.

In its sample, this clonotype was seen many times. The V gene is TRBV11-2, the J gene TRBJ2-2, with D unresolved. The CDR3 covers 19 residues. CDR1 is SGHAT and CDR2 is FQNNGV in the germline V gene. V lost 0 bases and J 4 bases, leaving 21 bases between the germline ends. CDR3 sequence reads: CASSLDATTGARGTGELFF. The CDR3 coding sequence is TGTGCCAGCAGCTTAGATGCGACAACCGGAGCCCGCGGCACCGGGGAGCTGTTTTTT.

This clonotype was seen at least ten times. The chain recombines TRBV19 with TRBJ2-3, with TRBD2 as a possible D gene (6 bases). The CDR3 contains 17 residues. The V end lost 3 bases, the J end lost 0 bases, and 16 bases lay between the germline ends. Germline CDR1 LNHDA, CDR2 SQIVND (reference sequence). The CDR3 region has the DNA TGTGCCAGTAGTATTTGGGAGGTAGCGGAAAGCACAGATACGCAGTATTTT. Translated: CASSIWEVAESTDTQYF.